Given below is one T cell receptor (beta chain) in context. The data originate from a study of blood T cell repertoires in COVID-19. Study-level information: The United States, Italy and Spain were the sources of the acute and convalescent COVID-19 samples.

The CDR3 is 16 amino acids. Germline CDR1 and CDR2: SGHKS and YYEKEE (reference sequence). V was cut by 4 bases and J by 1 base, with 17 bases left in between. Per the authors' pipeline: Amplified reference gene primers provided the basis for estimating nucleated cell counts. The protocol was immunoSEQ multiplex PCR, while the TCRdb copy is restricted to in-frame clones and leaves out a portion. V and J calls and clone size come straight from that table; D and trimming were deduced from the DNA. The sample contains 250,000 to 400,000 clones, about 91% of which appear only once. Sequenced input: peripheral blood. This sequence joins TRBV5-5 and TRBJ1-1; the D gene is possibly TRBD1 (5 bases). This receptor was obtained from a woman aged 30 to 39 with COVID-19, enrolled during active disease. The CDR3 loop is CASSRIVQTGNTEAFF. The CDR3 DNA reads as TGTGCCAGCAGCCGGATTGTCCAAACAGGGAACACTGAAGCTTTCTTT.